This T cell receptor (beta chain) was recorded in a study of regulatory T cells in long-lasting Graves disease. This CDR3 spans 13 amino acids. Per the germline V gene, CDR1 is MNHNS and CDR2 is SASEGT. The J segment lost 4 bases and the V segment lost 10 bases, leaving 7 bases of the junction unmatched. This clonotype was counted ten times or more. CDR3-region Arm-PCR and iRepertoire HTBI primers produced the TCR beta libraries. Each CDR3 protein gets one entry after TCRdb re-called the multiplex PCR reads with MiXCR. The sample shows 250,000 or so distinct CDR3 sequences, about 20% of them seen only once. Time point: newly diagnosed GD, antithyroid drugs for less than 3 months. PBMC-derived RNA was used for the TCR library. These data also featured in a second study, about T cells in Graves' hyperthyroidism and ophthalmopathy.

The chain couples TRBV6-1 to TRBJ1-2, with TRBD1 matching over 9 bases. Material: peripheral blood mononuclear cells (PBMCs), obtained at new diagnosis, from a patient treated with antithyroid drugs. The receptor was isolated from a woman aged 30 to 39 with Graves disease. The CDR3 sequence is CATDRGNGYGYTF. CDR3 sequence (DNA): TGTGCCACGGACAGGGGTAACGGCTATGGCTACACCTTC.